Each of the 20 T cell receptor beta chains below was sequenced from the same sample in a study of cytomegalovirus exposure and HLA in healthy donors. A multiplex PCR was run with 60 Vbeta primers and 13 Jbeta primers. The table came from immunoSEQ multiplex PCR; TCRdb's copy has only in-frame clones and leaves some out. The sample lists over 75,000 clones; about 75% were seen once. The sample comprised PBMCs. The receptors were sampled from a female donor in good health and CMV-seronegative.

In DNA, the CDR3 is TGCAGCGTTACAGCGGGGGGTCCCCAGGGGGAGCAGTTCTTC. Its translation is CSVTAGGPQGEQFF. This chain uses TRBV29-1 with TRBJ2-1; 9 bases line up with TRBD2. The length of the CDR3 is 14 residues. CDR1 and CDR2 (germline): SQVTM, ANQGSEA. Trimming at V came to 5 bases and at J to 10 bases, leaving 12 bases not matched to a gene.

The chain links TRBV6-5 to TRBJ2-7; 9 nucleotides agree with TRBD1. Germline values: CDR1 MNHEY, CDR2 SVGAGI. Losses at the gene ends were 5 bases for V and 7 bases for J; bases not matched to a gene: 12. This CDR3 comprises 15 residues. CDR3: CASSAAGQGSWEQYF. DNA for the CDR3: TGTGCCAGCAGTGCCGCGGGACAGGGCTCCTGGGAGCAGTACTTC.

The chain is built from TRBV18 and TRBJ2-2; D might be TRBD2 (5 bases). This CDR3 is 16 amino acids long. Germline CDR1 and CDR2: KGHSH and LQKENI. Trimming took 0 bases from V and 4 from J, leaving 12 bases between them. In nucleotides, the CDR3 is TGTGCCAGCTCACCACCCCAGGTAGCGAGCACCGGGGAGCTGTTTTTT. This encodes CASSPPQVASTGELFF.

This sequence joins TRBV27 and TRBJ2-7; no clear D. V was pared by 5 bases and J by 2 bases, with 13 bases between. The CDR3 extends over 14 amino acids. The germline V gene has CDR1 MNHEY and CDR2 SMNVEV (reference sequence). Here the CDR3 DNA reads TGTGCCAGCAGTCCGAGGAGCCAGCCCTACGAGCAGTACTTC. Residues: CASSPRSQPYEQYF.

As concerns this clone: One junction end disagrees with the germline gene, perhaps due to a read error. The rearrangement links TRBV7-7 to TRBJ2-5, with D possibly TRBD1 on 7 matching bases. The CDR3 consists of 16 residues. The germline gives CDR1 SSHAT, CDR2 FNYEAQ (reference sequence). DNA of the CDR3: TGTGCTAGCAGCCAAGAGGGAATGGGCAGGGGGGAGGCCCAGTACTTC. This encodes CASSQEGMGRGEAQYF.

In its sample, this clone was seen once. V gene TRBV7-9 combines with J gene TRBJ1-6; a possible D gene is TRBD1 (5 bases). The CDR3 loop spans 13 amino acids. The V and J ends lost 3 bases and 8 bases respectively, with 8 bases between them. From germline, CDR1 is SEHNR and CDR2 FQNEAQ (reference sequence). The CDR3 loop is CASSLQGYSPLHF. The CDR3 DNA is TGTGCCAGCAGCTTGCAGGGTTATTCACCCCTCCACTTT.

The V and J genes are TRBV29-1 and TRBJ2-1; no reliable D call. This CDR3 spans 12 amino acids. V gave up 7 bases and J gave up 8 bases, with 15 bases separating them. The germline gives CDR1 SQVTM, CDR2 ANQGSEA. Here the CDR3 DNA reads TGCAGCGGAGGCCCTCATTGGGATGAGCAGTTCTTC. This gives the protein CSGGPHWDEQFF.

The chain employs TRBV25-1 and TRBJ1-2; D is perhaps TRBD1 (5 bases). Germline-derived CDR1 and CDR2 are MGHDK and SYGVNS. The CDR3 contains 14 residues. V lost 6 bases and J lost 6, with 17 bases in between. CDR3: CASRPYGQGDGYTF. For the CDR3, the DNA is TGTGCCAGCAGACCTTATGGTCAGGGTGATGGCTACACCTTC.

The gene calls are TRBV14 and TRBJ1-1; D gene unclear. This CDR3 has 14 amino acids. Germline assignment: CDR1 SGHDN and CDR2 FVKESK. Trimming cost V 1 base and J 4 bases, with 10 bases left between them. CDR3 coding DNA: TGTGCCAGCAGCCAAGTCCGGGGAGGCACTGAAGCTTTCTTT. This translates into CASSQVRGGTEAFF.

This clone was observed a single time. The chain recombines TRBV6-1 with TRBJ2-4; no firm D call. In germline, CDR1 is MNHNS, CDR2 SASEGT. This CDR3 spans 13 amino acids. V shed 8 bases and J shed 3 bases, with 11 bases lying between them. CDR3 amino acids: CASLAVGKNIQYF. DNA for the CDR3: TGTGCCAGCTTAGCAGTGGGCAAAAACATTCAGTACTTC.

V is TRBV7-3 and J is TRBJ2-1; 9 bases are shared with TRBD1. J was trimmed by 6 bases and V by 5 bases; bases with no gene match: 8. This CDR3 spans 15 amino acids. The V gene's germline CDR1 is SGHTA and CDR2 FQGTGA. CDR3 residues: CASSRRDRVVNEQFF. Written as DNA, the CDR3 is TGTGCCAGCAGCCGCCGGGACAGGGTAGTCAATGAGCAGTTCTTC.

This chain connects TRBV7-2 to TRBJ1-5, with D unresolved. Per germline, CDR1 SGHTA and CDR2 FQGNSA. The CDR3 is 14 residues long. Trimming took 2 bases from V and 2 from J, leaving 7 bases between them. CDR3 region: CASSLNSGNQPQHF. The CDR3 bases are TGTGCCAGCAGCTTAAACTCGGGCAATCAGCCCCAGCATTTT.

The V and J genes are TRBV6-5 and TRBJ1-2; D is possibly TRBD1 (5 bases). V was cut by 6 bases and J by 4 bases, with 12 bases left in between. CDR1 and CDR2 (germline): MNHEY, SVGAGI. This CDR3 is 13 amino acids long. For the CDR3, the DNA is TGTGCCAGCAGAGGGGAACATCTCTATGGCTACACCTTC. Translation gives CASRGEHLYGYTF.

The chain couples TRBV2 to TRBJ1-2; D is perhaps TRBD1 (5 bases). V was pared by 2 bases and J by 8 bases, with 21 bases between. Germline CDR1 and CDR2: SNHLY and FYNNEI. This CDR3 comprises 16 residues. CDR3 sequence reads: CASSEMDSGVGSGYTF. The CDR3, as DNA: TGTGCCAGCAGTGAAATGGATTCGGGGGTTGGAAGCGGCTACACCTTC.

The chain links TRBV7-2 to TRBJ2-2; D possibly corresponds to TRBD2 (6 bases). Germline assignment: CDR1 SGHTA and CDR2 FQGNSA. V gave up 1 base and J gave up 5 bases, with 14 bases separating them. CDR3 length: 16 amino acids. The CDR3 is CASSLGGGIGTGELFF. For the CDR3, the DNA is TGTGCCAGCAGCTTAGGTGGGGGGATAGGGACCGGGGAGCTGTTTTTT.

This clone was detected a few times. This chain joins TRBV5-6 and TRBJ1-2, with a weak D call TRBD1 (5 bases). Deletions cut 2 bases from V and 8 bases from J, with 10 bases between. Germline V gene sequence: CDR1 SGHDT, CDR2 YYEEEE. The CDR3 has 12 amino acids. The CDR3 spells CASSLPSGGYTF. CDR3 DNA sequence: TGTGCCAGCAGCTTACCCTCAGGGGGCTACACCTTC.

This chain uses TRBV2 with TRBJ2-5, with 7 bases that match TRBD2. With the DNA end fitting TRBJ2-7 better, the J assignment may be wrong. This CDR3 has 14 amino acids. Per germline, CDR1 SNHLY and CDR2 FYNNEI. CDR3 sequence (DNA): TGTGCCAGCAAATCAGGACTAGGGGTGCACGAGCAGTACTTC. Its translation is CASKSGLGVHEQYF.

This chain links TRBV6-7 with TRBJ1-3; D remains ambiguous. TRBV6-7 is noted as an ORF with a role that remains uncertain. There are 15 residues in the CDR3. Deletions cut 0 bases from V and 6 bases from J, with 12 bases between. Here the CDR3 reads CASSYSRRRENTIYF. The DNA for the CDR3 is TGTGCCAGCAGTTACTCGAGAAGGAGAGAAAACACCATATATTTT.

The rearrangement uses TRBV6-5 and TRBJ1-1, with 7 nucleotides matching TRBD1. Germline CDR1 reads MNHEY; CDR2 reads SVGAGI. The trim removed 0 bases at V and 0 bases at J, leaving 4 bases unmatched. The CDR3 length is 16 residues. CDR3 region: CASSYSGGQMNTEAFF. Here the CDR3 DNA reads TGTGCCAGCAGTTACTCCGGGGGACAGATGAACACTGAAGCTTTCTTT.

The rearrangement joins TRBV12-5 to TRBJ2-1; 10 nucleotides agree with TRBD2. The CDR3 covers 13 residues. In germline, CDR1 is LGHNT, CDR2 FRNRAP. Losses at the gene ends were 8 bases for V and 5 bases for J; bases not matched to a gene: 3. CDR3 bases: TGTGCTAGTAGCGGGGGGGCCCACAATGAGCAGTTCTTC. Its protein is CASSGGAHNEQFF.